Described below is a single TCR beta chain sequence and its context. These data are taken from a study of T cell changes during pregnancy in multiple sclerosis. CDR3 length equals 12 residues. Germline CDR1 is SGHDN and CDR2 is FVKESK. V gave up 4 bases and J gave up 6 bases, with 8 bases separating them. Only in-frame clones appear in the TCRdb table, and some are missing; sequencing was by immunoSEQ multiplex PCR. Of tens of thousands of clones in the sample, roughly nine tenths were seen once. The chain combines TRBV14 with TRBJ2-3; D gene ambiguous. The sequenced sample was CD4+ T cells from peripheral blood mononuclear cells, obtained in the first trimester of pregnancy. This TCR was sampled from a female donor with multiple sclerosis, enrolled in a pregnancy study. CDR3 region: CASSPYSDTQYF. CDR3 bases: TGTGCCAGCAGCCCATACTCGGATACGCAGTATTTT.